The clone carrying this T cell receptor beta chain turned up a few times. Its antigen is as yet unknown. In TCRdb, the 5' RACE reads were re-called with MiXCR into one record per CDR3 protein. The sample consists of about 510,000 distinct CDR3 sequences, roughly a fifth of them appearing once. This specimen belongs to a study of T cells after yellow fever vaccination. The length of the CDR3 is 12 residues. Germline V lookup: CDR1 LGHDT, CDR2 YNNKEL (reference sequence). Trimming shortened V by 4 bases and J by 7 bases, and 8 bases separated the two germline ends. Findings and limits, study-wide: Repertoires obtained by FACS sorting could include abundant clonotypes that entered as contaminants from the bulk population.

The clonotype comes from a man aged 18-30 years who received the YFV17D yellow fever vaccine. The specimen comprised PBMCs, sampled roughly 20 days after the first yellow fever vaccination. V and J are TRBV3-1 and TRBJ2-1; D is uncertain. CDR3 protein: CASSRIWNEQFF. CDR3 nucleotides: TGTGCCAGCAGCCGGATTTGGAATGAGCAGTTCTTC.